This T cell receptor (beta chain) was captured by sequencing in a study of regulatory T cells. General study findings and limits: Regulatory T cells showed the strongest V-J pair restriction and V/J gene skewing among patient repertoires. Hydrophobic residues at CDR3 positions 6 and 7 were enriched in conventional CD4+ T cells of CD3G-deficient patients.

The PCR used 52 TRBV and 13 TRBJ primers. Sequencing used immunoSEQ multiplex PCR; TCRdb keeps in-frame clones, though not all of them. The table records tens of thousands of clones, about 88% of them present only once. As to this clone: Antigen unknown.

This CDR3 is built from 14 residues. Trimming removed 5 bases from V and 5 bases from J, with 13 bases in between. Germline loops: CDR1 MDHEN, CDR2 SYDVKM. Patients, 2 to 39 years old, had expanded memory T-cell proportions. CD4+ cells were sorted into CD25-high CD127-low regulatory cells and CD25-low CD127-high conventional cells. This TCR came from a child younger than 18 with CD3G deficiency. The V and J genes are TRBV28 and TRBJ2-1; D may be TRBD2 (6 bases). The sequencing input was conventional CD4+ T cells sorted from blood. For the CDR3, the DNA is TGTGCCAGCAGTAAAATGACTAGGAACAATGAGCAGTTCTTC. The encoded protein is CASSKMTRNNEQFF.